This is a list of T cell receptor beta chains from one sample in a study of blood T cell repertoires in COVID-19. Profiled with immunoSEQ multiplex PCR; TCRdb holds only in-frame clones, not every one. The sample lists 75,000 to 95,000 clones, 70% to 80% occurring once. Sequencing used peripheral blood. The receptors come from a woman aged 80 or older with active or convalescent COVID-19. Each CDR3 is given with its conserved first and last residue. A D gene is named only where the DNA matches it firmly. Size values are once, few and many counts, or a class for expanded clones, and some rows have none.

j_call v_call d_call clone_size cdr3_aa cdr3_nt
TRBJ1-6 TRBV7-3 . few CASSSRDSPSSPLHF TGTGCCAGCAGCAGCCGGGACTCCCCTAGTTCACCCCTCCACTTT
TRBJ2-3 TRBV18 TRBD2 . CASSRTGPGGGTDTQYF TGTGCCAGCTCACGTACCGGGCCCGGGGGGGGAACAGATACGCAGTATTTT
TRBJ2-2 TRBV12-1 . . CASAPICLAGEIGELFF TGTGCCAGCGCCCCCATCTGCTTAGCGGGAGAAATCGGGGAGCTGTTTTTT
TRBJ2-7 TRBV11-2 . . CASSHELQVRTYEQYF TGTGCCAGCAGCCACGAACTGCAGGTTAGGACCTACGAGCAGTACTTC
TRBJ2-3 TRBV6-5 . . CASSRRTDTQYF TGTGCCAGCAGTCGGAGAACAGATACGCAGTATTTT
TRBJ2-3 TRBV5-1 . . CASSLDVGHTDTQYF TGCGCCAGCAGCTTGGACGTCGGACACACAGATACGCAGTATTTT
TRBJ1-1 TRBV12-5 . . CASGRRSTEAFF TGTGCTAGTGGACGTAGGAGCACTGAAGCTTTCTTT
TRBJ2-5 TRBV7-2 TRBD2 . CASSRTSGGGETQYF TGTGCCAGCAGCAGGACTAGCGGGGGTGGAGAGACCCAGTACTTC
TRBJ1-1 TRBV19 TRBD1 . CASRTATGGNTEAFF TGTGCCAGTAGGACTGCGACAGGGGGGAACACTGAAGCTTTCTTT
TRBJ2-3 TRBV19 . once CASSTQGSTDTQYF TGTGCCAGTAGTACCCAGGGATCCACAGATACGCAGTATTTT
TRBJ1-3 TRBV5-1 TRBD1 . CASSLEQGSSGNTIYF TGCGCCAGCAGCTTGGAACAGGGGAGCTCTGGAAACACCATATATTTT
TRBJ2-5 TRBV7-2 TRBD2 . CASTLLAGGPRETQYF TGTGCCAGCACCTTACTAGCGGGGGGGCCCAGGGAGACCCAGTACTTC
TRBJ2-7 TRBV6-5 . . CASSYSLRRSYEQYF TGTGCCAGCAGTTACTCGCTAAGGAGATCCTACGAGCAGTACTTC
TRBJ2-5 TRBV2 TRBD2 . CASSDLAGAVFETQYF TGTGCCAGCAGTGATCTAGCGGGAGCGGTTTTTGAGACCCAGTACTTC
TRBJ2-7 TRBV6-1 . . CASSEALKGAYEQYF TGTGCCAGCAGTGAAGCGTTGAAGGGGGCCTACGAGCAGTACTTC
TRBJ2-2 TRBV9 . few CASSVVPKGLSGELFF TGTGCCAGCAGCGTTGTCCCAAAAGGACTGAGCGGGGAGCTGTTTTTT
TRBJ1-2 TRBV27 TRBD1 . CASRLGSGGYGYTF TGTGCCAGCAGGCTTGGGTCAGGGGGCTATGGCTACACCTTC
TRBJ2-3 TRBV11-1 . . CASSYHRDTQYF TGTGCCAGCAGCTATCACAGGGATACGCAGTATTTT
TRBJ2-5 TRBV5-4 TRBD2 . CASSPGRGRGETQYF TGTGCCAGCAGCCCGGGACGCGGGAGAGGAGAGACCCAGTACTTC
TRBJ2-7 TRBV4-1 . few CASSQDASYEQYF TGCGCCAGCAGCCAAGATGCTAGCTACGAGCAGTACTTC
TRBJ2-1 TRBV19 TRBD1 . CASSTSSYEQGAKINEQFF TGTGCCAGTAGTACCTCCTCCTACGAACAGGGGGCGAAAATTAATGAGCAGTTCTTC
TRBJ2-1 TRBV18 . . CASSPDLGPFNEQFF TGTGCCAGCTCACCAGATCTGGGGCCTTTCAATGAGCAGTTCTTC
TRBJ2-7 TRBV3-1/TRBV3-2 . . CASSQEFAAATLDEQYF TGTGCCAGCAGCCAAGAGTTTGCGGCAGCTACTCTGGACGAGCAGTACTTC
TRBJ1-5 TRBV6-5 . few CASSSRGAPSNQPQHF TGTGCCAGCAGTTCCCGGGGAGCACCTAGCAATCAGCCCCAGCATTTT
TRBJ2-3 TRBV12-5 . once CASARGMRNTQYF TGTGCTAGTGCTCGGGGGATGCGGAATACGCAGTATTTT
TRBJ2-1 TRBV7-6 TRBD2 . CASSPRTSGSYNEQFF TGTGCCAGCAGCCCAAGAACTAGCGGCTCCTACAATGAGCAGTTCTTC
TRBJ1-1 TRBV19 . . CASTEMRGSPNTEAFF TGTGCCAGTACCGAGATGCGCGGGAGCCCTAACACTGAAGCTTTCTTT
TRBJ2-5 TRBV20-1 . . CSASQSAGRETQYF TGCAGTGCTAGTCAGTCAGCTGGGAGGGAGACCCAGTACTTC
TRBJ2-3 TRBV2 . . CASSSTRGTDTQYF TGTGCCAGCAGCTCGACTCGGGGCACAGATACGCAGTATTTT
TRBJ2-7 TRBV11-2 TRBD2 once CASSYSSGTPAYEQYF TGTGCCAGCAGCTATTCTAGCGGCACCCCCGCCTACGAGCAGTACTTC
TRBJ2-2 TRBV11-2 TRBD2 . CASSLAGEGTGELFF TGTGCCAGCAGCTTAGCTGGGGAGGGCACCGGGGAGCTGTTTTTT
TRBJ2-2 TRBV5-4 . few CASSLSDTGELFF TGTGCCAGCAGCTTGTCGGACACCGGGGAGCTGTTTTTT
TRBJ2-1 TRBV9 . few CASSVATVNSYNEQFF TGTGCCAGCAGCGTAGCTACGGTTAACTCCTACAATGAGCAGTTCTTC
TRBJ1-5 TRBV27 . . CASSLRMTASNQPQHF TGTGCCAGCAGTTTACGGATGACAGCTAGCAATCAGCCCCAGCATTTT
TRBJ1-4 TRBV3-1/TRBV3-2 . . CASSQVFGVFEKLFF TGTGCCAGCAGCCAAGTTTTCGGGGTTTTTGAAAAACTGTTTTTT
TRBJ1-1 TRBV7-2 TRBD1 . CASSPYRGGNTEAFF TGTGCCAGCAGCCCGTACAGGGGAGGGAACACTGAAGCTTTCTTT
TRBJ1-5 TRBV27 . . CASSPTIEQVPQPQHF TGTGCCAGCAGCCCAACTATCGAACAGGTCCCCCAGCCCCAGCATTTT
TRBJ2-5 TRBV5-1 TRBD2 . CASSGAGGRETQYF TGCGCCAGCAGCGGCGCGGGGGGGAGAGAGACCCAGTACTTC
TRBJ1-5 TRBV3-1/TRBV3-2 TRBD1 . CASSQPGGGQPQHF TGTGCCAGCAGCCAACCAGGGGGCGGTCAGCCCCAGCATTTT
TRBJ1-2 TRBV18 TRBD1 . CASSTGTGNYGYTF TGTGCCAGCTCAACCGGGACAGGGAACTATGGCTACACCTTC
TRBJ1-1 TRBV18 . . CASSTTANTEAFF TGTGCCAGCTCAACGACAGCGAACACTGAAGCTTTCTTT
TRBJ1-2 TRBV6-2/TRBV6-3 TRBD1 few CASSPTGTNYGYTF TGTGCCAGCAGCCCGACAGGGACTAACTATGGCTACACCTTC
TRBJ2-3 TRBV12-3/TRBV12-4 . . CASRPGGDTQYF TGTGCCAGCAGGCCCGGGGGAGATACGCAGTATTTT
TRBJ1-1 TRBV28 . . CASKPHHGGGYTEAFF TGTGCCAGCAAACCTCACCATGGGGGAGGGTACACTGAAGCTTTCTTT
TRBJ1-2 TRBV27 TRBD1 . CASSQRTGSNYGYTF TGTGCCAGCAGCCAGCGGACAGGGTCTAACTATGGCTACACCTTC
TRBJ2-1 TRBV5-1 . . CASSSGGSSYNEQFF TGCGCCAGCAGCTCCGGTGGGAGCTCCTACAATGAGCAGTTCTTC
TRBJ2-5 TRBV14 TRBD1 . CASSPFRYIQGPGETQYF TGTGCCAGCAGCCCCTTCCGCTACATACAGGGGCCAGGGGAGACCCAGTACTTC
TRBJ1-2 TRBV5-6 TRBD1 . CASSFRDSINGYTF TGTGCCAGCAGCTTCCGGGACAGTATTAATGGCTACACCTTC
TRBJ2-7 TRBV3-1/TRBV3-2 . . CASSPGLRYPYEQYF TGTGCCAGCAGCCCTGGATTGAGGTACCCCTACGAGCAGTACTTC
TRBJ2-7 TRBV7-9 TRBD2 . CASSLDDLAGGAEQYF TGTGCCAGCAGCTTAGACGACCTAGCGGGAGGGGCAGAGCAGTACTTC
TRBJ2-7 TRBV5-1 TRBD2 few CASSRRLSGGSYEQYF TGCGCCAGCAGCCGACGACTAAGCGGGGGCTCCTACGAGCAGTACTTC
TRBJ1-1 TRBV7-2 . few CASSLLSRGTEAFF TGTGCCAGCAGCTTACTTTCCAGGGGCACTGAAGCTTTCTTT
TRBJ1-5 TRBV6-2/TRBV6-3 TRBD1 . CASRYRQGAMNQPQHF TGTGCCAGCAGATACAGACAGGGGGCTATGAATCAGCCCCAGCATTTT
TRBJ1-2 TRBV7-9 . . CASSLSLSFSTASDGYTF TGTGCCAGCAGCTTAAGTCTGAGCTTTTCGACCGCCAGCGACGGCTACACCTTC